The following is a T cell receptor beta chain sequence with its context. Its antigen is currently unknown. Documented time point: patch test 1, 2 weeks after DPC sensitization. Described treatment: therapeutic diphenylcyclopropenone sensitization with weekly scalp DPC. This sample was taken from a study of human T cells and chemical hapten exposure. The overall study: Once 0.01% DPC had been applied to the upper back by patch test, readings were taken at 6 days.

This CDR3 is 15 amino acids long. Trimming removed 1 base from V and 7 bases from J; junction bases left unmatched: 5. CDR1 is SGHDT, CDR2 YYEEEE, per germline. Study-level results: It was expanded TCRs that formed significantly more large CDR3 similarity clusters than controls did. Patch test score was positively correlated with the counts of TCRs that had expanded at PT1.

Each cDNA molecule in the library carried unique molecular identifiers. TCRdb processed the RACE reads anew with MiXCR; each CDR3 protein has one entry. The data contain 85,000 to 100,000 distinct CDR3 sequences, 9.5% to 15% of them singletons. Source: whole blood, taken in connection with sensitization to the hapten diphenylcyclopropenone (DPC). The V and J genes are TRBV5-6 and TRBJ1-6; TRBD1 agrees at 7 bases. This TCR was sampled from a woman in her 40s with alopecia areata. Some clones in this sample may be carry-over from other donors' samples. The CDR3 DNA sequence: TGTGCCAGCAGCTTGCAGGGGGTGGACAATTCACCCCTCCACTTT. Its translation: CASSLQGVDNSPLHF.